This T cell receptor (beta chain) was recovered during a study of identical twins. The study's findings and limits: Cord blood's abundant beta clonotypes had fewer insertions, unlike memory repertoires. When twins shared out-of-frame alpha sequences, those sequences had excess low generation probability.

Trimming left V 6 bases short and J 2 bases short, with 14 bases between. The germline gives CDR1 SEHNR, CDR2 FQNEAQ (reference sequence). The CDR3 is 15 residues long. On this clonotype itself: Its antigen is as yet unknown.

Only healthy Caucasians were enrolled as donors. Template switching added a universal primer binding site, and final cDNA carried unique molecular identifiers. MiXCR, applied by TCRdb to the 5' RACE reads, yields one record per CDR3 protein. The sample records around 490,000 distinct CDR3 sequences, roughly 15% being singletons. In addition, the sample was reused for a study of yellow fever vaccine responses in identical twins.

Sequenced material: CD4+ T cells sorted from blood. This clonotype was obtained from a woman younger than 35 in good health. The chain carries TRBV7-9 and TRBJ2-1, with D perhaps TRBD1 (5 bases). CDR3 nucleotide sequence: TGTGCCAGCAGTCGACTGGGGCAAACCTACAATGAGCAGTTCTTC. Protein product: CASSRLGQTYNEQFF.